The 8 T cell receptor beta chains in this list originate from one sample, sequenced in a study of technical replicates of blood from several donors. Measured with immunoSEQ multiplex PCR; TCRdb has only the in-frame clones, and not every one. The sample has 85,000 to 100,000 clones, about 96% seen once. Sequencing input: T cells isolated from PBMCs. These TCRs come from a human donor in good health.

This chain uses TRBV7-2 with TRBJ1-2, with 12 bases matching TRBD1. CDR1 SGHTA and CDR2 FQGNSA come from the germline V gene. The CDR3 spans 14 residues. V trimming: 5 bases; J trimming: 8 bases; junction bases outside the gene matches: 6. Here the CDR3 reads CASSLGTGGNGYTF. The CDR3 DNA is TGTGCCAGCAGCCTTGGGACAGGGGGCAACGGCTACACCTTC.

The rearrangement links TRBV5-6 to TRBJ2-7; tentative D call: TRBD2 (6 bases). Germline values: CDR1 SGHDT, CDR2 YYEEEE. CDR3 length: 18 amino acids. V was cut by 3 bases and J by 4 bases, with 26 bases left in between. CDR3 nucleotides: TGTGCCAGCAGCTCTCCGGGGGATAGACAGTTAACCTTTTACGAGCAGTACTTC. It encodes CASSSPGDRQLTFYEQYF.

The V call is TRBV6-5, the J call TRBJ1-6, with D hard to call. Germline V lookup: CDR1 MNHEY, CDR2 SVGAGI. The CDR3 sequence is 15 residues long. V lost 2 bases to trimming and J lost 10 bases, with 15 bases between them. Here the CDR3 reads CASSYQVTMGSPLHF. CDR3 sequence (DNA): TGTGCCAGCAGTTACCAAGTCACAATGGGCTCACCCCTCCACTTT.

The chain is built from TRBV27 and TRBJ2-7, with a weak D call TRBD2 (6 bases). Germline lookup yields CDR1 MNHEY and CDR2 SMNVEV (reference sequence). The ends were cut back, 3 bases at V and 0 bases at J, with 24 bases in the middle. The CDR3 has 19 residues. The CDR3 protein is CASSFKTIGGTVPSYEQYF. In DNA form, the CDR3 reads TGTGCCAGCAGTTTTAAAACTATCGGCGGGACCGTCCCCTCCTACGAGCAGTACTTC.

This chain joins TRBV4-2 and TRBJ2-3; 7 nucleotides line up with TRBD2. Germline V gene lookup returns CDR1 LGHNA and CDR2 YNFKEQ. The CDR3 has 15 amino acids. V gave up 0 bases and J gave up 6 bases; unmatched junction bases: 6. The CDR3 reads CASSQDAGAPDTQYF. CDR3 sequence (DNA): TGTGCCAGCAGCCAAGACGCGGGAGCTCCCGATACGCAGTATTTT.

V usage is TRBV5-1 and J usage is TRBJ2-5; TRBD2 aligns across 12 bases. Germline lookup yields CDR1 SGHRS and CDR2 YFSETQ. The V gene end was trimmed by 4 bases and the J gene end by 5 bases; junction bases not matched to a gene: 9. The length of the CDR3 is 16 residues. CDR3 region: CASSPETSGGRETQYF. The CDR3 DNA is TGCGCCAGCAGCCCGGAAACTAGCGGGGGGCGGGAGACCCAGTACTTC.

This sequence joins TRBV5-4 and TRBJ2-3; 9 bases are shared with TRBD2. The ends lost 0 bases at V and 1 base at J; junction bases unmatched: 6. Per the germline V gene, CDR1 is SGHNT and CDR2 is YYREEE (reference sequence). The length of the CDR3 is 17 residues. CDR3 residues: CASSLVLAGSGTDTQYF. CDR3 DNA sequence: TGTGCCAGCAGCTTGGTTCTAGCGGGGTCTGGCACAGATACGCAGTATTTT.

The rearrangement uses TRBV10-3 and TRBJ1-5, with D perhaps matching TRBD1 (6 bases). Germline V lookup: CDR1 ENHRY, CDR2 SYGVKD. The germline V and J ends were trimmed by 9 bases and 4 bases, with 10 bases remaining between them. This CDR3 comprises 12 residues. As DNA, the CDR3 is TGTGCCATTTCAGGGGAAAATCAGCCCCAGCATTTT. Protein: CAISGENQPQHF.